What follows are 30 T cell receptor beta chains derived from one specimen sequenced in a study of tissue T cells after allogeneic stem cell transplantation. Here immunoSEQ multiplex PCR was the method, and the copy in TCRdb shows in-frame clones only, minus some. The sample shows more than 2,500 clones, approximately 70% of them seen only once. Steroid-refractory graft-versus-host disease after allogeneic hematopoietic cell transplant qualified adults for prospective research-autopsy enrollment. Specimen: duodenal tissue, collected at autopsy. These receptors were collected from a male patient at least 60 years old with steroid-refractory graft-versus-host disease after an allogeneic stem cell transplant. These T cells may partly come from the graft donor.

This chain uses TRBV12-5 with TRBJ2-6, with D possibly matching TRBD1 (5 bases). This CDR3 comprises 13 residues. Germline loops: CDR1 LGHNT, CDR2 FRNRAP. V lost 8 bases to trimming and J lost 1 base, with 6 bases between them. The chain's CDR3 is CASKGSGANVLTF. CDR3 bases: TGTGCTAGTAAGGGGTCTGGGGCCAACGTCCTGACTTTC.

This chain joins TRBV4-2 and TRBJ2-6, with D uncertain. The CDR3 runs 16 residues. V lost 0 bases and J lost 4, with 10 bases in between. Germline V gene sequence: CDR1 LGHNA, CDR2 YNFKEQ. The CDR3 protein is CASSQDKRLGANVLTF. The CDR3 region has the DNA TGTGCCAGCAGCCAAGACAAACGTCTGGGGGCCAACGTCCTGACTTTC.

The genes are TRBV7-8 and TRBJ2-3, with 7 positions matching TRBD1. Germline V gene data show CDR1 as SGHVS and CDR2 as FQNEAQ. This CDR3 is 15 amino acids long. Germline trimming cut 3 bases from V and 5 bases from J; bases unmatched to any gene: 8. The CDR3 coding sequence is TGTGCCAGCAGCTTGTACAGGGGCCGGGGAGATACGCAGTATTTT. This translates into CASSLYRGRGDTQYF.

This clone was found once. The J gene is TRBJ2-5, the V gene TRBV5-1, with TRBD2 identical over 7 bases. The CDR3 extends over 14 amino acids. V shed 5 bases, J shed 2 bases, and the junction held 6 bases outside the gene matches. Germline assignment: CDR1 SGHRS and CDR2 YFSETQ. CDR3: CASRDPSGQETQYF. The DNA for the CDR3 is TGCGCCAGCAGGGACCCTAGCGGACAAGAGACCCAGTACTTC.

V gene TRBV6-2 or TRBV6-3 combines with J gene TRBJ2-3; D might be TRBD1 (5 bases). The germline V gene has CDR1 MNHEY and CDR2 SVGEGT. V was shortened by 2 bases and J by 5 bases, with 20 bases between the two germline ends. The CDR3 runs to 17 residues. CDR3 protein: CASSYEARATSVDTQYF. CDR3 in DNA: TGTGCCAGCAGTTACGAGGCCAGGGCGACCTCGGTAGATACGCAGTATTTT.

The chain employs TRBV11-2 and TRBJ2-7; 7 bases match TRBD2. Trimming cost V 5 bases and J 5 bases; bases outside gene matches: 6. Germline lookup yields CDR1 SGHAT and CDR2 FQNNGV. The CDR3 contains 13 residues. CDR3: CASSPARGNEQYF. The DNA for the CDR3 is TGTGCCAGCAGCCCCGCGCGGGGGAACGAGCAGTACTTC.

The J gene is TRBJ1-5, the V gene TRBV25-1, with a weak D call TRBD1 (6 bases). The germline V and J ends were trimmed by 3 bases and 2 bases, with 8 bases remaining between them. CDR1 is MGHDK and CDR2 is SYGVNS in the germline V gene. CDR3 size: 14 residues. Here the CDR3 reads CASSDSGGNQPQHF. The CDR3 bases are TGTGCCAGCAGTGACTCAGGGGGCAATCAGCCCCAGCATTTT.

A few counts support this clone. The chain joins TRBV5-5 to TRBJ1-1; 9 nucleotides match TRBD1. This CDR3 is 14 amino acids long. The germline V gene encodes CDR1 SGHKS and CDR2 YYEKEE (reference sequence). The V gene end was trimmed by 0 bases and the J gene end by 9 bases; junction bases not matched to a gene: 6. CDR3 sequence: CASSLVGQGPKAFF. CDR3 coding DNA: TGTGCCAGCAGCTTGGTGGGACAGGGCCCTAAAGCTTTCTTT.

CDR3 sequence: CASIPIRGHGAFF. The DNA for the CDR3 is TGTGCCAGCATCCCGATCCGGGGACATGGGGCTTTCTTT. V and J are TRBV7-3 and TRBJ1-1; D is perhaps TRBD1 (6 bases). The CDR3 is 13 amino acids. V was trimmed by 7 bases and J by 11 bases, leaving 20 bases between them. CDR1 and CDR2 (germline): SGHTA, FQGTGA.

The chain couples TRBV4-2 to TRBJ1-4, with a possible D match to TRBD1 (5 bases). Germline V gene data show CDR1 as LGHNA and CDR2 as YNFKEQ. The CDR3 is 17 residues long. With 1 base removed from V and 0 bases from J, the gap between germline ends came to 12 bases. CDR3 DNA sequence: TGTGCCAGCAGCCAAGTCCAGGGAGTGGCAACTAATGAAAAACTGTTTTTT. Protein product: CASSQVQGVATNEKLFF.

The V gene is TRBV5-4, the J gene TRBJ1-1, with unresolved D. CDR3 length equals 15 residues. Germline V gene lookup returns CDR1 SGHNT and CDR2 YYREEE (reference sequence). Trimming cost V 0 bases and J 1 base, with 10 bases left between them. CDR3 DNA sequence: TGTGCCAGCAGCTTGGAGGGCCCTCGGAACACTGAAGCTTTCTTT. As protein: CASSLEGPRNTEAFF.

The chain has TRBV5-1 and TRBJ1-5; D remains ambiguous. CDR3 length equals 16 residues. Germline CDR1 and CDR2: SGHRS and YFSETQ. Deletions cut 0 bases from V and 6 bases from J, with 16 bases between. In DNA form, the CDR3 reads TGCGCCAGCAGCTTGGACGGCAGGTCGAGCGGTCAGCCCCAGCATTTT. Amino acids: CASSLDGRSSGQPQHF. Full variable domain (rest looked up from reference TRBV5-1 and TRBJ1-5): KAGVTQTPRYLIKTRGQQVTLSCSPISGHRSVSWYQQTPGQGLQFLFEYFSETQRNKGNFPGRFSGRQFSNSRSEMNVSTLELGDSALYLCASSLDGRSSGQPQHFGDGTRLSIL.

The V call is TRBV19, the J call TRBJ1-5, with D unresolved. Germline V gene sequence: CDR1 LNHDA, CDR2 SQIVND (reference sequence). This CDR3 is 15 amino acids long. V lost 1 base and J lost 4, with 11 bases in between. As DNA, the CDR3 is TGTGCCAGTAGTATAGCCCGGACCTTAAATCAGCCCCAGCATTTT. This codes for CASSIARTLNQPQHF. The whole variable domain, remainder taken from reference TRBV19 and TRBJ1-5, is DGGITQSPKYLFRKEGQNVTLSCEQNLNHDAMYWYRQDPGQGLRLIYYSQIVNDFQKGDIAEGYSVSREKKESFPLTVTSAQKNPTAFYLCASSIARTLNQPQHFGDGTRLSIL.

The chain has TRBV5-1 and TRBJ1-1, with D unresolved. V was shortened by 3 bases and J by 8 bases, with 17 bases between the two germline ends. From germline, CDR1 is SGHRS and CDR2 YFSETQ. This CDR3 spans 14 amino acids. The CDR3 nucleotides are TGCGCCAGCAGCTCCAACGGTGAGACCGGAGAAGCTTTCTTT. Residues: CASSSNGETGEAFF.

This chain connects TRBV6-2 or TRBV6-3 to TRBJ2-5; 10 nucleotides agree with TRBD2. The CDR3 is 16 amino acids. The J segment lost 5 bases and the V segment lost 0 bases, leaving 6 bases of the junction unmatched. From germline, CDR1 is MNHEY and CDR2 SVGEGT. CDR3 DNA: TGTGCCAGCAGTTACTCGAGAAGCGGGGGGGCGGAGACCCAGTACTTC. This sequence encodes CASSYSRSGGAETQYF.

In this sample, this clone turned up a few times. This rearrangement joins TRBV12-3 or TRBV12-4 to TRBJ1-4, with D unresolved. This CDR3 spans 13 amino acids. V was trimmed by 4 bases and J by 4 bases, leaving 7 bases between them. CDR3 nucleotides: TGTGCCAGCAGTTCCCAGTATAATGAAAAACTGTTTTTT. Protein: CASSSQYNEKLFF.

CDR3 residues: CASSLVGTGVTGELFF. The CDR3 nucleotides are TGTGCCAGCAGCTTGGTAGGGACAGGGGTCACCGGGGAGCTGTTTTTT. The gene calls are TRBV5-5 and TRBJ2-2, with TRBD1 matching 10 bases. The trim removed 0 bases at V and 4 bases at J, leaving 3 bases unmatched. The germline CDR1 and CDR2 sequences are SGHKS and YYEKEE (reference sequence). This CDR3 has 16 amino acids. Full variable domain (outside the CDR3, taken from reference TRBV5-5 and TRBJ2-2): DAGVTQSPTHLIKTRGQQVTLRCSPISGHKSVSWYQQVLGQGPQFIFQYYEKEERGRGNFPDRFSARQFPNYSSELNVNALLLGDSALYLCASSLVGTGVTGELFFGEGSRLTVL.

This clone has a handful of counts. The chain combines TRBV7-3 with TRBJ2-4, with a possible D match to TRBD2 (5 bases). V lost 1 base and J lost 7, with 14 bases in between. The length of the CDR3 is 15 residues. The germline V gene encodes CDR1 SGHTA and CDR2 FQGTGA. CDR3 DNA: TGTGCCAGCAGCTTAAACGGTGGCGCGGGTAACATTCAGTACTTC. Translation gives CASSLNGGAGNIQYF.

The rearrangement uses TRBV9 and TRBJ1-2; TRBD1 matches 7 bases. This CDR3 region has 16 residues. The J segment lost 4 bases and the V segment lost 0 bases, leaving 9 bases of the junction unmatched. CDR1 and CDR2 from the germline V gene are SGDLS and YYNGEE. The CDR3: CASSVERHRGGYGYTF. CDR3 DNA: TGTGCCAGCAGCGTAGAGAGGCACAGGGGTGGCTATGGCTACACCTTC. Based on the CDR3 plus reference TRBV9 and TRBJ1-2, the full variable domain is DSGVTQTPKHLITATGQRVTLRCSPRSGDLSVYWYQQSLDQGLQFLIQYYNGEERAKGNILERFSAQQFPDLHSELNLSSLELGDSALYFCASSVERHRGGYGYTFGSGTRLTVV.

V usage is TRBV11-2 and J usage is TRBJ2-7; D gene ambiguous. This CDR3 comprises 12 residues. V lost 2 bases and J lost 4, with 6 bases in between. The germline gives CDR1 SGHAT, CDR2 FQNNGV. CDR3 nucleotide sequence: TGTGCCAGCAGCTTAACCCTTTACGAGCAGTACTTC. It codes for CASSLTLYEQYF.

The chain uses TRBV19 and TRBJ1-4, with D perhaps matching TRBD1 (5 bases). Germline V gene lookup returns CDR1 LNHDA and CDR2 SQIVND (reference sequence). CDR3 length: 12 residues. V was cut by 4 bases and J by 13 bases, with 13 bases left in between. The CDR3 DNA sequence: TGTGCCAGTAGTAATAATTTGGGGGGACTGTTTTTT. Translated: CASSNNLGGLFF. Full variable domain (missing parts from reference TRBV19 and TRBJ1-4): DGGITQSPKYLFRKEGQNVTLSCEQNLNHDAMYWYRQDPGQGLRLIYYSQIVNDFQKGDIAEGYSVSREKKESFPLTVTSAQKNPTAFYLCASSNNLGGLFFGSGTQLSVL.

This clone was detected a few times. CDR3 region: CSVPGQGRNEQYF. The CDR3 bases are TGCAGCGTTCCGGGACAGGGTAGAAACGAGCAGTACTTC. The chain joins TRBV29-1 to TRBJ2-7; 9 bases are shared with TRBD1. CDR3 length: 13 amino acids. Germline CDR1 SQVTM, CDR2 ANQGSEA. J lost 5 bases, V lost 5 bases, and 7 bases had no gene match.

The rearrangement links TRBV2 to TRBJ1-2; D is uncertain. Trimming removed 1 base from V and 6 bases from J, with 9 bases in between. Germline values: CDR1 SNHLY, CDR2 FYNNEI. This CDR3 is 13 amino acids long. In nucleotides, the CDR3 is TGTGCCAGCAGTGAAGGCCACGACCATGGCTACACCTTC. Residues: CASSEGHDHGYTF.

The chain combines TRBV2 with TRBJ2-3, with TRBD2 matching over 10 bases. This CDR3 region has 15 residues. J gave up 0 bases and V 7 bases, and 4 bases lay outside the gene matches. CDR1 and CDR2 (germline): SNHLY, FYNNEI. CDR3 residues: CASKRLAGSTDTQYF. The DNA of the CDR3 is TGTGCCAGCAAACGACTAGCGGGCAGCACAGATACGCAGTATTTT.

This chain uses TRBV6-5 with TRBJ2-5; D is unresolved. CDR3 length: 12 residues. Germline CDR1 MNHEY, CDR2 SVGAGI. Trimming pared 6 bases from V and 5 bases from J, leaving 10 bases between. CDR3 bases: TGTGCCAGCAGCTCTAGTACCGAGACCCAGTACTTC. This gives the protein CASSSSTETQYF.

The chain joins TRBV19 to TRBJ2-3, with D possibly called TRBD1 or TRBD2 (5 bases each). The CDR3 totals 15 residues. In germline, CDR1 is LNHDA, CDR2 SQIVND (reference sequence). The germline V and J ends were trimmed by 3 bases and 4 bases, with 14 bases remaining between them. The CDR3 bases are TGTGCCAGTAGTATCCCCAATGTGGGGGCAGATACGCAGTATTTT. It yields the protein CASSIPNVGADTQYF.

This clone is a singleton in its sample. V usage is TRBV5-4 and J usage is TRBJ2-1; 8 bases map to TRBD1. This CDR3 contains 14 residues. Germline CDR1 SGHNT, CDR2 YYREEE (reference sequence). The trim removed 6 bases at V and 5 bases at J, leaving 7 bases unmatched. The CDR3, as DNA: TGTGCCAGCACCTGGACAGGGAGGAACAATGAGCAGTTCTTC. This encodes CASTWTGRNNEQFF.

The genes are TRBV27 and TRBJ2-3; D unclear. The CDR3 sequence is 13 residues long. Germline CDR1 reads MNHEY; CDR2 reads SMNVEV (reference sequence). Trimming shortened V by 3 bases and J by 1 base, and 5 bases separated the two germline ends. CDR3 region: CASSFGGTDTQYF. The CDR3 DNA reads as TGTGCCAGCAGTTTTGGGGGCACAGATACGCAGTATTTT.

V is TRBV5-1 and J is TRBJ2-4, with D perhaps TRBD2 (5 bases). The V gene lost 0 bases and the J gene lost 7 bases, with 8 bases spanning the gap. Per the germline V gene, CDR1 is SGHRS and CDR2 is YFSETQ. The CDR3 has 13 amino acids. CDR3 sequence reads: CASSLASRNIQYF. The CDR3 DNA sequence: TGCGCCAGCAGCTTGGCTAGCAGGAACATTCAGTACTTC.

The table lists this clone with a few counts. The genes are TRBV19 and TRBJ2-7; the D gene is possibly TRBD2 (5 bases). V lost 3 bases, J lost 4 bases, and 7 bases lay in between. This CDR3 is 12 amino acids long. In germline, CDR1 is LNHDA, CDR2 SQIVND (reference sequence). This CDR3 reads CASSMSGYEQYF. In DNA form, the CDR3 reads TGTGCCAGTAGTATGTCGGGGTACGAGCAGTACTTC.